The next 19 T cell receptor beta chains were all read from a single sample in a study of shared clonotypes between healthy human individuals. The protocol was immunoSEQ multiplex PCR, while the TCRdb copy is restricted to in-frame clones and leaves out a portion. The sample contains under 1,100,000 clones, around 74% of which appear only once. The sequenced sample consisted of memory CD4+ T cells sorted from blood. Subset of the sample: CD45RA-negative fraction. The receptor set was obtained from a young man in good health.

The chain combines TRBV10-2 with TRBJ2-2, with D tentatively TRBD1 (5 bases). From germline, CDR1 is WSHSY and CDR2 SAAADI. The CDR3 consists of 16 residues. V was trimmed by 5 bases and J by 0 bases, leaving 13 bases between them. CDR3 region: CASSPQAFSNTGELFF. CDR3 in DNA: TGCGCCAGCAGTCCACAGGCCTTCTCGAACACCGGGGAGCTGTTTTTT.

The chain joins TRBV11-2 to TRBJ2-3, with a tentative D call TRBD2 (5 bases). The V and J ends lost 5 bases and 0 bases respectively, with 15 bases between them. CDR1 is SGHAT, CDR2 FQNNGV, per germline. The CDR3 is 16 residues long. CDR3: CASSKRTGPSTDTQYF. The DNA for the CDR3 is TGTGCCAGCAGCAAGAGGACTGGCCCCAGCACAGATACGCAGTATTTT.

V is TRBV10-1 and J is TRBJ1-5, with 7 bases identical to TRBD1. There are 15 residues in the CDR3. Germline lookup yields CDR1 WNHNN and CDR2 SYGVQD (reference sequence). Trimming took 10 bases from V and 1 from J; bases not matched to a gene: 10. Here the CDR3 DNA reads TGCGCCACCATTAGACAGGGACTGAGCAATCAGCCCCAGCATTTT. This codes for CATIRQGLSNQPQHF.

This rearrangement joins TRBV7-2 to TRBJ2-2; 9 bases align to TRBD1. This CDR3 contains 15 residues. Trimming at V came to 6 bases and at J to 9 bases, leaving 11 bases not matched to a gene. Germline CDR1 is SGHTA and CDR2 is FQGNSA. This chain's CDR3 is CASSFRGGQGRELFF. The CDR3 DNA follows: TGTGCCAGCAGTTTTAGGGGGGGACAGGGTCGGGAGCTGTTTTTT.

V gene TRBV28 combines with J gene TRBJ1-2; TRBD1 agrees at 8 bases. The V gene's germline CDR1 is MDHEN and CDR2 SYDVKM. CDR3 length: 16 amino acids. Germline trimming cut 7 bases from V and 4 bases from J; bases unmatched to any gene: 14. In DNA, the CDR3 is TGTGCCAGCAAAGGGTCAGTCTCGACAGGGGTCTATGGCTACACCTTC. It encodes CASKGSVSTGVYGYTF.

The chain joins TRBV6-1 to TRBJ1-2, with 8 positions matching TRBD1. The CDR3 runs to 14 residues. Germline CDR1 reads MNHNS; CDR2 reads SASEGT. J lost 0 bases, V lost 5 bases, and 2 bases had no gene match. CDR3 DNA: TGTGCCAGCAGTAGGACAGGGACTAACTATGGCTACACCTTC. This sequence encodes CASSRTGTNYGYTF.

This chain connects TRBV19 to TRBJ2-3, with 10 bases that match TRBD2. Germline V gene data show CDR1 as LNHDA and CDR2 as SQIVND (reference sequence). J gave up 1 base and V 7 bases, and 8 bases lay outside the gene matches. This CDR3 is built from 16 residues. The DNA for the CDR3 is TGTGCCAGTACTGATAGCGGGAGGCCTGGCACAGATACGCAGTATTTT. It yields the protein CASTDSGRPGTDTQYF.

The V gene is TRBV6-1, the J gene TRBJ2-3, with D tentatively TRBD1 or TRBD2 (5 bases each). The CDR3 extends over 15 amino acids. Trimming cost V 3 bases and J 5 bases, with 15 bases left between them. The germline gives CDR1 MNHNS, CDR2 SASEGT. CDR3 coding DNA: TGTGCCAGCAGTGACCCCGCAGGGAGCCGAGATACGCAGTATTTT. Amino acids: CASSDPAGSRDTQYF.

V and J are TRBV10-2 and TRBJ2-7; D is ambiguous. Germline V gives CDR1 WSHSY, CDR2 SAAADI. The CDR3 is 11 residues long. V lost 2 bases to trimming and J lost 7 bases, with 6 bases between them. In DNA, the CDR3 is TGCGCCAGCAGTGAGGTGCGGGAGCAGTACTTC. Its protein product is CASSEVREQYF.

The chain joins TRBV30 to TRBJ2-5; D may be TRBD2 (7 bases). The V end lost 3 bases, the J end lost 4 bases, and 15 bases lay between the germline ends. CDR1 and CDR2 from the germline V gene are GTSNPN and SVGIG (reference sequence). This CDR3 is 14 amino acids long. DNA for the CDR3: TGTGCCTGGAGACCGGGGGCGGGGGCAGAGACCCAGTACTTC. Its translation: CAWRPGAGAETQYF. The whole variable domain, filled in from reference TRBV30 and TRBJ2-5, reads SQTIHQWPATLVQPVGSPLSLECTVEGTSNPNLYWYRQAAGRGLQLLFYSVGIGQISSEVPQNLSASRPQDRQFILSSKKLLLSDSGFYLCAWRPGAGAETQYFGPGTRLLVL.

This clone was observed at least ten times. The chain employs TRBV19 and TRBJ2-7; TRBD2 matches at 7 bases. CDR1 is LNHDA, CDR2 SQIVND, per germline (reference sequence). The trim removed 1 base at V and 6 bases at J, leaving 12 bases unmatched. This CDR3 has 16 amino acids. The CDR3 loop reads CASSIVSSGRPTEQYF. The CDR3 DNA reads as TGTGCCAGTAGTATAGTCAGTAGCGGGCGGCCCACCGAGCAGTACTTC.

V and J are TRBV11-3 and TRBJ1-1; D unresolved. This CDR3 contains 14 residues. CDR1 is SGHNT, CDR2 YENEEA, per germline. The V end lost 0 bases, the J end lost 5 bases, and 10 bases lay between the germline ends. CDR3 sequence reads: CASSLDGRDTEAFF. The CDR3 coding sequence is TGTGCCAGCAGCTTAGATGGTCGGGATACTGAAGCTTTCTTT.

The V and J genes are TRBV4-1 and TRBJ1-3; D possibly corresponds to TRBD1 (5 bases). The V gene lost 2 bases and the J gene lost 0 bases, with 11 bases spanning the gap. Per the germline V gene, CDR1 is MGHRA and CDR2 is YSYEKL. The CDR3 runs 16 residues. The CDR3 spells CASSQPGKNSGNTIYF. CDR3 nucleotides: TGCGCCAGCAGCCAACCAGGGAAGAACTCTGGAAACACCATATATTTT.

The J gene is TRBJ1-1, the V gene TRBV10-3; D gene unclear. Germline V gives CDR1 ENHRY, CDR2 SYGVKD. The CDR3 extends over 14 amino acids. Between the trimmed V and J ends, which lost 4 bases and 1 base, there was a span of 10 bases. DNA of the CDR3: TGTGCCATCAGTGTCTTACGGGAGAACACTGAAGCTTTCTTT. Amino acids: CAISVLRENTEAFF.

The chain links TRBV5-1 to TRBJ2-3; TRBD2 matches at 8 bases. Germline CDR1 is SGHRS and CDR2 is YFSETQ. The length of the CDR3 is 15 residues. The ends lost 8 bases at V and 2 bases at J; junction bases unmatched: 10. CDR3 DNA: TGCGCCAGTCGCTGGGGCGGGGGGACCACAGATACGCAGTATTTT. Translating it yields CASRWGGGTTDTQYF. Using reference TRBV5-1 and TRBJ2-3 for the parts outside the CDR3, the full variable domain is KAGVTQTPRYLIKTRGQQVTLSCSPISGHRSVSWYQQTPGQGLQFLFEYFSETQRNKGNFPGRFSGRQFSNSRSEMNVSTLELGDSALYLCASRWGGGTTDTQYFGPGTRLTVL.

The chain couples TRBV18 to TRBJ2-1, with TRBD2 matching over 7 bases. V lost 1 base, J lost 6 bases, and 6 bases stayed unmatched. CDR3 size: 15 residues. CDR1 KGHSH and CDR2 LQKENI come from the germline V gene. CDR3 region: CASSPLGREGNEQFF. CDR3 nucleotide sequence: TGTGCCAGCTCACCACTGGGCAGGGAGGGCAATGAGCAGTTCTTC.

As for this clone: This sample also contains other DNA sequences that code for the same CDR3. The chain carries TRBV19 and TRBJ2-2; D is perhaps TRBD2 (5 bases). The CDR3 runs 13 residues. Germline V gene lookup returns CDR1 LNHDA and CDR2 SQIVND (reference sequence). V was shortened by 1 base and J by 5 bases, with 5 bases between the two germline ends. The CDR3 bases are TGTGCCAGTAGTATAGGAGGGACCGGGGAGCTGTTTTTT. Translated: CASSIGGTGELFF.

The rearrangement uses TRBV19 and TRBJ2-7; 7 bases fit TRBD1. CDR1 LNHDA and CDR2 SQIVND come from the germline V gene (reference sequence). The CDR3 contains 13 residues. J gave up 3 bases and V 8 bases, and 7 bases lay outside the gene matches. CDR3 residues: CASATGVLYEQYF. For the CDR3, the DNA is TGTGCCAGTGCAACAGGGGTTCTCTACGAGCAGTACTTC.

The chain is built from TRBV30 and TRBJ1-6; D not certain. Germline V gene sequence: CDR1 GTSNPN, CDR2 SVGIG (reference sequence). The CDR3 has 13 amino acids. V shed 5 bases and J shed 5 bases, with 10 bases lying between them. CDR3 protein: CAWCRTDNSPLHF. The CDR3 bases are TGTGCCTGGTGTAGGACCGATAATTCACCCCTCCACTTT.